The entry below describes one T cell receptor (beta chain). Its target is unknown. The time point: cycle 4 day 1 (C4D1), after more than five weeks of nivolumab. Autologous stem cell transplantation was followed by relapse in every patient, and brentuximab vedotin exposure varied. Best responses included complete response and partial response; otherwise, the best response was progressive disease. Germline V lookup: CDR1 SGDLS, CDR2 YYNGEE. Losses at the gene ends were 4 bases for V and 4 bases for J; bases not matched to a gene: 8. This CDR3 region has 15 residues. This entry comes from a study of PD-1 blockade in classical Hodgkin lymphoma. Some clones are missing from TCRdb's copy, which holds only in-frame ones; the method was immunoSEQ multiplex PCR. The table lists about 33,000 clones, around three quarters of them singletons. Study observations and caveats: Whoever responded completely had baseline diversity much like that seen in newly diagnosed patients. CD4+ TCR diversity, unlike CD8+, climbed significantly by C4D1.

This specimen consisted of peripheral blood mononuclear cells (PBMCs), obtained before the fourth cycle of nivolumab. This receptor was obtained from a human donor with classical Hodgkin lymphoma. J is TRBJ2-3 and V is TRBV9; the match to TRBD2 covers 8 bases. The CDR3 sequence: CASSPGGRRADTQYF. The CDR3, as DNA: TGTGCCAGCAGCCCGGGGGGGAGAAGGGCAGATACGCAGTATTTT.